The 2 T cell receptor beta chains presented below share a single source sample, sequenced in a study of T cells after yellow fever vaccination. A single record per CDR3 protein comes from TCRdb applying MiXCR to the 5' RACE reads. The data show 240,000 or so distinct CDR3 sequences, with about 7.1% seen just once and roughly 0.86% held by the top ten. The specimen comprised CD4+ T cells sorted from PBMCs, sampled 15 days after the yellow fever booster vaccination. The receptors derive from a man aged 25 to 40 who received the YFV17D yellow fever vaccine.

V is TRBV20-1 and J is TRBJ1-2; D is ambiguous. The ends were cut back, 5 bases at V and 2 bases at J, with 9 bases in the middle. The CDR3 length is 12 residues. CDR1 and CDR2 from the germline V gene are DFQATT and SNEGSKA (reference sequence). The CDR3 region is CSAFGRNYGYTF. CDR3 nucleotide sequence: TGCAGTGCTTTTGGGAGGAACTATGGCTACACCTTC.

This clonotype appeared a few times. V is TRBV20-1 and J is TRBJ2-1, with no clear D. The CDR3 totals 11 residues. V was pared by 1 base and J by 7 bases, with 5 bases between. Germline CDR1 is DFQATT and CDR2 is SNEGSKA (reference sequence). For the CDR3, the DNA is TGCAGTGCTAGAGGGGTTAATGAGCAGTTCTTC. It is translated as CSARGVNEQFF.